This is a list of T cell receptor beta chains from one sample in a study of blood T cells in healthy people across ages. One entry per CDR3 protein, called by TCRdb with MiXCR from the 5' RACE reads. The sample shows around 1,000,000 distinct CDR3 sequences, 20% to 25% of them seen only once. The sample was also linked to a second study, of T cells of mothers and their children.

Sequencing input: blood. The source is a girl aged 2 to 10 in good health. Both conserved end residues are part of each CDR3. A D gene is named only where the DNA matches it firmly. Size tells how often a clone was seen (once, few, many) or the class of an expanded clone, and some rows leave it out.

>TRBV29-1|few|TRBJ2-3|TRBD1
TGCAGCGTTGAAGTGGGGGGGACAGGGTGGAGTACGCAGTATTTT
CSVEVGGTGWSTQYF
>TRBV28|few|TRBJ2-5|.
TGTGCCAGCAGTTTTACTTCAGGCAGCCGGAGGACCCAGTACTTC
CASSFTSGSRRTQYF
>TRBV7-9|once|TRBJ1-1|.
TGTGCCAGCATCTTTGGGGGTACAAGGACTGAAGCTTTCTTT
CASIFGGTRTEAFF
>TRBV20-1|few|TRBJ2-7|.
TGCAGTGCTCGGGCGTACTCCTACGAGCAGTACTTC
CSARAYSYEQYF
>TRBV7-9|.|TRBJ2-7|TRBD1
TGTGCCAGCAGCTCTGCCGGGACAGGTAGCTCCTACGAGCAGTACTTC
CASSSAGTGSSYEQYF
>TRBV4-3|few|TRBJ2-7|.
TGCGCCAGCAGCCAAGGGACAGCCACATACGGCGAGCAGTACTTC
CASSQGTATYGEQYF
>TRBV20-1|once|TRBJ2-5|.
TGCAGTGCTAGCAGGGAACAAGAGACCCAGTACTTC
CSASREQETQYF
>TRBV4-1|few|TRBJ1-5|TRBD1
TGCGCCAGCACGCAGGGGGCTGGGAATCAGCCCCAGCATTTT
CASTQGAGNQPQHF
>TRBV9|.|TRBJ2-4|.
TGTGCCAGCAGCCCCCGCTCGGGCTTGGCCAAAAACATTCAGTACTTC
CASSPRSGLAKNIQYF
>TRBV6-2/TRBV6-3|.|TRBJ2-1|TRBD1
TGTGCCAGCAGTTACTCGGGGCCAGGGGGCAATAATGAGCAGTTCTTC
CASSYSGPGGNNEQFF
>TRBV12-3/TRBV12-4|few|TRBJ2-5|TRBD1
TGTGCCAGCAGAGACAGGGGAGTGGGGACCCAGTACTTC
CASRDRGVGTQYF
>TRBV9|few|TRBJ2-7|.
TGTGCCAGCAGCGTAGCTGCGGCGGAAACCTACGAGCAGTACTTC
CASSVAAAETYEQYF
>TRBV12-3/TRBV12-4|.|TRBJ1-5|TRBD1
TGTGCCAGCAGTCCCGACAGGGGCGGGGGCAATCAGCCCCAGCATTTT
CASSPDRGGGNQPQHF
>TRBV5-1|.|TRBJ2-7|.
TGCGCCAGCAGCTTCGGCAAAGCCTACGAGCAGTACTTC
CASSFGKAYEQYF
>TRBV7-9|.|TRBJ2-5|.
TGTGCCAGCAGCCTCCGGGGGACCCAAGAGACCCAGTACTTC
CASSLRGTQETQYF
>TRBV21-1|.|TRBJ2-7|.
TGTGCCAGCAGCAAATCCATGGGAGAGGGCGGGAGTCTTTACGAGCAGTACTTC
CASSKSMGEGGSLYEQYF
>TRBV12-3/TRBV12-4|.|TRBJ2-3|.
TGTGCCAGCAGTCCGCGGACAGACCACGCAGATACGCAGTATTTT
CASSPRTDHADTQYF
>TRBV28|once|TRBJ2-7|TRBD2
TGTGCCAGCAGGACTAGCGGGTGGGACGAGCAGTACTTC
CASRTSGWDEQYF
>TRBV7-2|few|TRBJ2-1|TRBD2
TGTGCCAGCAGCCGGTTAGCGGGGGGGCAATCCTACAATGAGCAGTTCTTC
CASSRLAGGQSYNEQFF
>TRBV24-1|few|TRBJ1-1|.
TGTGCCACCAGTGGCGGTACCGGGACGGAAGCTTTCTTT
CATSGGTGTEAFF
>TRBV24-1|.|TRBJ2-1|.
TGTGCCACCAGTGATTTGGAGGGGGACGGTTATGAGCAGTTCTTC
CATSDLEGDGYEQFF
>TRBV6-5|.|TRBJ2-7|TRBD1
TGTGCCTGGACAGGCTACGAGCAGTACTTC
CAWTGYEQYF
>TRBV7-2|.|TRBJ2-5|.
TGTGCCAGCAGCTTAGATGTGACTAGTGGGGAGACCCAGTACTTC
CASSLDVTSGETQYF
>TRBV29-1|.|TRBJ2-7|TRBD2
TGCAGCGCTAAGGGACTAGCGGGACAATTTGTTGACGAGCAGTACTTC
CSAKGLAGQFVDEQYF
>TRBV4-1|.|TRBJ2-7|.
TGCGCCAGCAGCCAAGATTTTGGGACGGACAGCTCCTACGAGCAGTACTTC
CASSQDFGTDSSYEQYF
>TRBV27|.|TRBJ1-2|TRBD1
TGTGCCAGCAGTTTTCGGGACAGGGTAGGCGGCTACACCTTC
CASSFRDRVGGYTF
>TRBV7-9|few|TRBJ2-7|.
TGTGCCAGCAGCGCCGTTAGCTCCTACGAGCAGTACTTC
CASSAVSSYEQYF
>TRBV2|few|TRBJ2-3|.
TGTGCCAGCAGGAGGAGGTCCGGGGGCGGCACAGATACGCAGTATTTT
CASRRRSGGGTDTQYF
>TRBV27|.|TRBJ2-1|TRBD2
TGTGCCAGCAGTTTGTGGGGGGGAAACAATGAGCAGTTCTTC
CASSLWGGNNEQFF
>TRBV29-1|few|TRBJ2-7|TRBD1
TGCAGCGTTGTAGGGACAGCAGCCTACGAGCAGTACTTC
CSVVGTAAYEQYF
>TRBV20-1|.|TRBJ2-3|TRBD2
TGCAGTGCGGTACTAGCGGGGGCAGATACGCAGTATTTT
CSAVLAGADTQYF
>TRBV12-3/TRBV12-4|.|TRBJ1-2|.
TGTGCCAGCAGCCTTAGCGGGAAGGGTGGCTACACCTTC
CASSLSGKGGYTF
>TRBV20-1|.|TRBJ2-3|.
TGCAGTGCTAGAGAGACTGGATGGGCAGATACGCAGTATTTT
CSARETGWADTQYF
>TRBV15|.|TRBJ2-1|TRBD2
TGTGCCACCAGCGGGGAAGAGACTAGCGGGCGATTTTATGAGCAGTTCTTC
CATSGEETSGRFYEQFF
>TRBV9|.|TRBJ2-5|.
TGTGCCAGCAGCGTAACGGGGAACCAAGAGACCCAGTACTTC
CASSVTGNQETQYF
>TRBV7-9|.|TRBJ1-4|.
TGTGCCAGCAGCTTGAGGAATGAAAAACTGTTTTTT
CASSLRNEKLFF
>TRBV7-9|.|TRBJ2-5|.
TGTTCCAGCAGCTTTAGTGGGTTGTACCAAGAGACCCAGTACTTC
CSSSFSGLYQETQYF
>TRBV20-1|few|TRBJ2-5|TRBD2
TGCAGTGCTAGAGATCTTGGGCGGGAGTTTTGGGAGACCCAGTACTTC
CSARDLGREFWETQYF
>TRBV6-8|few|TRBJ1-1|.
TGTGCCAGCAGACTGGGACCGGGCACTGAAGCTTTCTTT
CASRLGPGTEAFF
>TRBV7-9|.|TRBJ1-2|TRBD1
TGTGCCAGCAGTTTATACGACAGGGATGGCTACACCTTC
CASSLYDRDGYTF
>TRBV20-1|.|TRBJ1-4|.
TGCAGTGCTAGTTTCCTGGCAACTAATGAAAAACTGTTTTTT
CSASFLATNEKLFF
>TRBV12-3/TRBV12-4|.|TRBJ2-2|TRBD2
TGTGCCAGCAGTTTACTACTAGCGGGGACCGGGGAGCTGTTTTTT
CASSLLLAGTGELFF
>TRBV7-2|few|TRBJ2-1|TRBD2
TGTGCCAGCAGCTACTATAGCGGGAGCGTAGTTGGGCAGTTCTTC
CASSYYSGSVVGQFF
>TRBV7-9|.|TRBJ1-4|TRBD1
TGTGCCAGCAGCTTAGGGGACAGGATCACTAATGAAAAACTGTTTTTT
CASSLGDRITNEKLFF
>TRBV18|.|TRBJ2-5|.
TGTGCCAGCTCACCACTACCTAGCGTGCGAGAGACCCAGTACTTC
CASSPLPSVRETQYF
>TRBV20-1|.|TRBJ2-3|TRBD2
TGCAGTGCCACGACACTAGCGGGGTCAGATACGCAGTATTTT
CSATTLAGSDTQYF
>TRBV29-1|.|TRBJ2-1|.
TGCAGCGTTGAGCACACCACCTACAATGAGCAGTTCTTC
CSVEHTTYNEQFF
>TRBV15|few|TRBJ2-7|.
TGTGCTGCGGGGACAGAAGGCTACGAGCAGTACTTC
CAAGTEGYEQYF
>TRBV29-1|.|TRBJ2-7|.
TGCAGCGCCCGGACAGCCGCCTACGAGCAGTACTTC
CSARTAAYEQYF
>TRBV29-1|.|TRBJ2-4|.
TGCAGCGTTGCCAGTTCCTTACCACGAAACATTCAGTACTTC
CSVASSLPRNIQYF